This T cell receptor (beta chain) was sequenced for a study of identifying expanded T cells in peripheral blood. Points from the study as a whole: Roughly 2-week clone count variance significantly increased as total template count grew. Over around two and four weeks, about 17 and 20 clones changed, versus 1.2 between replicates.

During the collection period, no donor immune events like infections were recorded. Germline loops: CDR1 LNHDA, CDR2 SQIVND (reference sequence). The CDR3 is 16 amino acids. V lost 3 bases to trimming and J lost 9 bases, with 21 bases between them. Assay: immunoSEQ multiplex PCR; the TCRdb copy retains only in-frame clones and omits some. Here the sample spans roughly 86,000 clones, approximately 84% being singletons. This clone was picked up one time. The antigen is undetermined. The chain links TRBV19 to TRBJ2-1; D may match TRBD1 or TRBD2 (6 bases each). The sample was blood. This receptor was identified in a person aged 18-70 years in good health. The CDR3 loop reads CASSIPGGVKFGEQFF. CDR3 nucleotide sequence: TGTGCCAGTAGTATCCCCGGGGGCGTAAAGTTCGGTGAGCAGTTCTTC.